Shown below are 16 T cell receptor beta chains from a single sample sequenced in a study of blood T cell repertoires in COVID-19. The data were produced by immunoSEQ multiplex PCR, yet TCRdb's version contains in-frame clones alone and is incomplete. This sample carries about 120,000 clones, around 80% of them seen once, and the ten largest clones take approximately 18%. The sequencing sample was made of peripheral blood. Receptors were obtained from a man aged 30 to 45 with COVID-19, enrolled during active disease.

This chain uses TRBV20-1 with TRBJ1-5, with TRBD1 as a possible D gene (5 bases). The CDR3 is 14 residues long. V gave up 3 bases and J gave up 2 bases, with 11 bases separating them. The germline CDR1 and CDR2 sequences are DFQATT and SNEGSKA (reference sequence). CDR3: CSASVPGGNQPQHF. CDR3 DNA sequence: TGCAGTGCTAGTGTCCCGGGGGGCAATCAGCCCCAGCATTTT.

The V and J genes are TRBV7-2 and TRBJ1-1; D is undetermined. V was clipped by 5 bases and J by 8 bases, with 21 bases between them. CDR1 is SGHTA and CDR2 is FQGNSA in the germline V gene. This CDR3 spans 15 amino acids. The CDR3 protein is CASSKWGGGSVEAFF. The CDR3 nucleotides are TGTGCCAGCAGCAAGTGGGGAGGTGGTAGTGTAGAAGCTTTCTTT.

This sequence joins TRBV6-5 and TRBJ2-2, with a tentative D call TRBD1 (5 bases). The CDR3 covers 14 residues. The germline V gene encodes CDR1 MNHEY and CDR2 SVGAGI. The CDR3 loop reads CASAAQEGAGELFF. The CDR3 DNA reads as TGTGCTTCAGCAGCCCAGGAAGGGGCCGGGGAGCTGTTTTTT.

This clone appeared once. This sequence joins TRBV13 and TRBJ2-1; 8 bases line up with TRBD1. Trimming removed 1 base from V and 4 bases from J; junction bases left unmatched: 6. CDR1 is PRHDT, CDR2 FYEKMQ, per germline (reference sequence). The CDR3 covers 16 residues. The CDR3 is CASSLAAGGPYNEQFF. For the CDR3, the DNA is TGTGCCAGCAGCTTAGCTGCAGGGGGCCCTTACAATGAGCAGTTCTTC.

This clone was seen only a few times. The chain links TRBV7-6 to TRBJ2-7; 14 bases agree with TRBD2. Germline CDR1 is SGHVS and CDR2 is FNYEAQ. This CDR3 region has 15 residues. V gave up 3 bases and J gave up 2 bases; unmatched junction bases: 0. CDR3 coding DNA: TGTGCCAGCAGCTTGACTAGCGGGGGGGCCTACGAGCAGTACTTC. The encoded protein is CASSLTSGGAYEQYF.

This clone was seen a few times. The chain couples TRBV4-1 to TRBJ1-2, with a weak D call TRBD1 (5 bases). CDR1 is MGHRA and CDR2 is YSYEKL in the germline V gene. This CDR3 contains 17 residues. V was shortened by 4 bases and J by 8 bases, with 26 bases between the two germline ends. In DNA form, the CDR3 reads TGCGCCAGCAGCCCAGGGCACAGCCGACACGGCAGAAACGGCTACACCTTC. Its protein product is CASSPGHSRHGRNGYTF.

The chain carries TRBV4-2 and TRBJ1-6, with TRBD1 matching over 7 bases. CDR1 and CDR2 from the germline V gene are LGHNA and YNFKEQ. V was clipped by 1 base and J by 10 bases; unmatched bases: 7. The CDR3 contains 15 residues. The DNA for the CDR3 is TGTGCCAGCAGCCAAGGCAGGCAGGGGGACTCACCCCTCCACTTT. Translating it yields CASSQGRQGDSPLHF.

The chain is built from TRBV7-3 and TRBJ1-1; maybe TRBD1 (5 bases). Between the trimmed V and J ends, which lost 2 bases and 2 bases, there was a span of 9 bases. This CDR3 region has 14 residues. Germline V CDR1 and CDR2: SGHTA, FQGTGA. CDR3 sequence reads: CASSLGHANTEAFF. CDR3 DNA sequence: TGTGCCAGCAGCTTAGGACACGCAAACACTGAAGCTTTCTTT.

V gene TRBV3-1 (or the pseudogene TRBV3-2) combines with J gene TRBJ2-7, with 9 bases identical to TRBD1. Germline V gene sequence: CDR1 LGHDT, CDR2 YNNKEL (reference sequence). This CDR3 is 13 amino acids long. Unmatched junction bases numbered 1, after V lost 4 bases and J lost 3 bases. CDR3 sequence: CASSRDRVYEQYF. The DNA for the CDR3 is TGTGCCAGCAGCCGGGACAGGGTCTACGAGCAGTACTTC.

The chain couples TRBV19 to TRBJ1-6; possible D gene TRBD1, 6 bases. The germline V gene has CDR1 LNHDA and CDR2 SQIVND (reference sequence). The CDR3 length is 14 residues. Trimming pared 5 bases from V and 6 bases from J, leaving 11 bases between. CDR3 amino acids: CASSFGTPNSPLHF. The DNA for the CDR3 is TGTGCCAGTAGTTTCGGGACACCTAATTCACCCCTCCACTTT.

The rearrangement links TRBV7-3 to TRBJ2-2; D gene unclear. The germline gives CDR1 SGHTA, CDR2 FQGTGA. This CDR3 region has 14 residues. The V end was cut by 2 bases, the J end by 4 bases, with 8 bases between. CDR3 loop: CASSLDHSTGELFF. CDR3 coding DNA: TGTGCCAGCAGCTTAGACCACAGCACCGGGGAGCTGTTTTTT.

The chain is built from TRBV21-1 and TRBJ2-3; TRBD2 reflects the table's D call only, with no check against the DNA. TRBV21-1 is an annotated pseudogene. This CDR3 is 20 amino acids long. Here the CDR3 DNA reads TGTGCCAGCAGCCGTGCCGTCGAGCGGGCGGGGCACCCCCTCACAGATACGCAGTATTTT. Translated: CASSRAVERAGHPLTDTQYF.

This clone was seen just once. V usage is TRBV3-1 (or the pseudogene TRBV3-2) and J usage is TRBJ2-7; 7 positions agree with TRBD2. CDR1 and CDR2 (germline): LGHDT, YNNKEL (reference sequence). The CDR3 length is 17 residues. V lost 1 base, J lost 4 bases, and 13 bases stayed unmatched. The CDR3 region has the DNA TGTGCCAGCAGCCAAGTACCCAGCGCTGGGGGGGGGTACGAGCAGTACTTC. Translating gives CASSQVPSAGGGYEQYF.

This chain uses TRBV19 with TRBJ1-1; 11 nucleotides align to TRBD1. Per germline, CDR1 LNHDA and CDR2 SQIVND (reference sequence). V gave up 5 bases and J gave up 3 bases; unmatched junction bases: 20. This CDR3 is built from 20 residues. The CDR3: CASSPPGQGAIAGKDTEAFF. The CDR3 bases are TGTGCCAGTAGTCCACCAGGACAGGGGGCGATTGCTGGTAAGGACACTGAAGCTTTCTTT.

Only one count was recorded for this clone. The chain is built from TRBV5-1 and TRBJ2-1; the match to TRBD2 covers 9 bases. The germline V gene has CDR1 SGHRS and CDR2 YFSETQ. J was trimmed by 5 bases and V by 3 bases; bases with no gene match: 6. The CDR3 is made up of 15 amino acids. CDR3 sequence: CASSSSGGSHNEQFF. The CDR3 region has the DNA TGCGCCAGCAGCTCAAGCGGGGGGTCCCACAATGAGCAGTTCTTC. Complete variable domain (other parts from reference TRBV5-1 and TRBJ2-1): KAGVTQTPRYLIKTRGQQVTLSCSPISGHRSVSWYQQTPGQGLQFLFEYFSETQRNKGNFPGRFSGRQFSNSRSEMNVSTLELGDSALYLCASSSSGGSHNEQFFGPGTRLTVL.

The rearrangement joins TRBV30 to TRBJ1-4, with D perhaps matching TRBD1 (5 bases). Germline loops: CDR1 GTSNPN, CDR2 SVGIG (reference sequence). The CDR3 has 13 residues. V lost 0 bases, J lost 8 bases, and 10 bases lay in between. CDR3 sequence reads: CAWSVYRYEKLFF. CDR3 nucleotide sequence: TGTGCCTGGAGTGTTTACAGGTACGAAAAACTGTTTTTT.